This entry concerns a single T cell receptor beta chain. Its specificity is not known. For TCRbeta, the library was prepared with unique molecular identifiers. One entry per CDR3 protein, called by TCRdb with MiXCR from the PCR reads. The sample comprises 250,000 to 350,000 distinct CDR3 sequences, roughly 25% of which are singletons, and over 9.5% rests with the top ten. The sample comes from a study of T-cell reconstitution after alpha-beta-depleted transplantation in children. J gave up 6 bases and V 4 bases, and 15 bases lay outside the gene matches. Germline-derived CDR1 and CDR2 are SGHDT and YYEEEE. The CDR3 is 18 amino acids. Overall study findings and caveats: Day-60 TCRbeta diversity that was high in some patients was derived from surviving recipient T cells and thymic progenitors. The main origin of T-cell counts and diversity one year after transplant was newly produced T cells. Reported findings indicate that, about two months after transplant, alpha-beta T cells came from several hundred expanded clones, which were derived from non-depleted graft cells.

The source of this sequence is a male patient younger than 18 who had a stem cell transplant for acute lymphoblastic leukemia, so the T cells may come from the graft donor. Sequencing used PBMCs, mostly from graft donor cells, obtained 180 days after TCRalphabeta/CD19-depleted stem cell transplant. The chain recombines TRBV5-6 with TRBJ2-3; 12 bases match TRBD2. The CDR3 sequence: CASSRKLAGGPPQDTQYF. The CDR3 coding sequence is TGTGCCAGCAGCAGAAAACTAGCGGGAGGCCCCCCCCAGGATACGCAGTATTTT.